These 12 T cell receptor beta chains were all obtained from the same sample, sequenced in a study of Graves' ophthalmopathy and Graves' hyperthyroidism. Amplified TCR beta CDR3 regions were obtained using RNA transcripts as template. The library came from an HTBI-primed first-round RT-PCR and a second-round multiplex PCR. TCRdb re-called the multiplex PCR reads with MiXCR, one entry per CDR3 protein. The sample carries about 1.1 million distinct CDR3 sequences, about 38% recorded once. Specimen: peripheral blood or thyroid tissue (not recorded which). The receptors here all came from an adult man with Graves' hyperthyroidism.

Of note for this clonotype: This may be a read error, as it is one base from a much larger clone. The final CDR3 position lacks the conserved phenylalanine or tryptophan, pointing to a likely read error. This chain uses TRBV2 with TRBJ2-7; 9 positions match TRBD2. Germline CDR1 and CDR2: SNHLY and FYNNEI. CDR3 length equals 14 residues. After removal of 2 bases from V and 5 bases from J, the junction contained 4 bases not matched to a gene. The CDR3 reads CASSEFSGGDEQYL. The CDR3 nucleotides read TGTGCCAGCAGTGAATTTAGCGGGGGAGACGAGCAGTACCTC.

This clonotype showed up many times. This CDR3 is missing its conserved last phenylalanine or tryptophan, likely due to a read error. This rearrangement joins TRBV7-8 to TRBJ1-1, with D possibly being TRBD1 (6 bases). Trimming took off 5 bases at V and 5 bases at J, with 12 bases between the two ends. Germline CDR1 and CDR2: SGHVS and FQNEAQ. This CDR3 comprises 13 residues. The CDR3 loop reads CASSTTGRTEAFV. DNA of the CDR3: TGTGCCAGCAGCACTACAGGGCGGACTGAAGCTTTCGTT.

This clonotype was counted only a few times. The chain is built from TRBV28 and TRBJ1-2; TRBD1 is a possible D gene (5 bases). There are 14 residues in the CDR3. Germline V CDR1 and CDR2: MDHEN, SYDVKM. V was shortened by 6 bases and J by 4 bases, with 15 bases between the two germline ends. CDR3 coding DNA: TGTGCCAGCAGGGACTCAGGGACTTCCTATGGCTACACCTTC. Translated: CASRDSGTSYGYTF.

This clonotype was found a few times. This CDR3 is CSASLNQGTGYEQYF. Here the CDR3 DNA reads TGCAGTGCCAGCCTTAACCAGGGGACAGGGTACGAGCAGTACTTC. V is TRBV20-1 and J is TRBJ2-7, with 9 bases matching TRBD1. The length of the CDR3 is 15 residues. CDR1 is DFQATT, CDR2 SNEGSKA, per germline (reference sequence). V dropped 6 bases and J dropped 4; count of bases not matched to a gene: 13.

CDR3 in amino acids: CASRSTGSSGNTIYF. The CDR3 DNA reads as TGTGCCAGCAGATCGACAGGCAGCTCTGGAAACACCATATATTTT. The chain recombines TRBV6-2 or TRBV6-3 with TRBJ1-3; TRBD1 is a possible D gene (6 bases). The CDR3 sequence is 15 residues long. Germline V gene sequence: CDR1 MNHEY, CDR2 SVGEGT. V gave up 6 bases and J gave up 0 bases, with 12 bases separating them.

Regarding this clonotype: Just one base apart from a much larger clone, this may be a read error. The CDR3 bases are TGTGCCGGCAGTGCTAAGACAGGGGTCACTGAAGCTTTCTTT. Translated: CAGSAKTGVTEAFF. V and J are TRBV2 and TRBJ1-1; TRBD1 agrees at 8 bases. Germline CDR1 and CDR2: SNHLY and FYNNEI. The CDR3 length is 14 residues. The whole variable domain, filled in from reference TRBV2 and TRBJ1-1, reads EPEVTQTPSHQVTQMGQEVILRCVPISNHLYFYWYRQILGQKVEFLVSFYNNEISEKSEIFDDQFSVERPDGSNFTLKIRSTKLEDSAMYFCAGSAKTGVTEAFFGQGTRLTVV.

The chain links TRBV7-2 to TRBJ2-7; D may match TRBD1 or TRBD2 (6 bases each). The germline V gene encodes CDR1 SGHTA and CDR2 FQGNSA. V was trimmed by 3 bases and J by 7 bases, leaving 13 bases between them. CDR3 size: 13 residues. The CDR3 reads CASSFKGGREQYF. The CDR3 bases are TGTGCCAGCAGCTTCAAGGGGGGCAGAGAGCAGTACTTC.

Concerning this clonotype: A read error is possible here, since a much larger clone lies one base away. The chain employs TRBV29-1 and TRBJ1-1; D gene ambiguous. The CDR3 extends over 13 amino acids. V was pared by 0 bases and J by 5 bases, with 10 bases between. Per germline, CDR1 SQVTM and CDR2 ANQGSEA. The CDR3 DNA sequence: TGCAGCGTTGAAGATTATTGGGTAACTGAAGCTTTCTTT. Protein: CSVEDYWVTEAFF.

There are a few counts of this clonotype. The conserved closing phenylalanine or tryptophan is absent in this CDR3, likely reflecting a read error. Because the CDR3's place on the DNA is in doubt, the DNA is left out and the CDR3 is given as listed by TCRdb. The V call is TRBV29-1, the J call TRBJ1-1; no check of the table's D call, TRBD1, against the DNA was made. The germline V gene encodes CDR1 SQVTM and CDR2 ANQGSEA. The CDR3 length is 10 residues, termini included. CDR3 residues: CSVDTGTANY.

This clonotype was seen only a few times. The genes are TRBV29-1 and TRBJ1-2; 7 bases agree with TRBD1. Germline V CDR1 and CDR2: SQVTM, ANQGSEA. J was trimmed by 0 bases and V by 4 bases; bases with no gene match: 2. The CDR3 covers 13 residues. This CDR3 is CSVATGTNYGYTF. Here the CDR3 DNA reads TGCAGCGTTGCGACAGGGACTAACTATGGCTACACCTTC.

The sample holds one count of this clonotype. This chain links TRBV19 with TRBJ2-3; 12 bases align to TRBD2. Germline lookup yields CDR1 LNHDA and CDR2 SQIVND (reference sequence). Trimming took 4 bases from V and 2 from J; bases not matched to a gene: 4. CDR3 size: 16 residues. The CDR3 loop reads CASSTTSGRITDTQYF. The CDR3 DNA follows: TGTGCCAGTAGTACAACTAGCGGGAGGATCACAGATACGCAGTATTTT.

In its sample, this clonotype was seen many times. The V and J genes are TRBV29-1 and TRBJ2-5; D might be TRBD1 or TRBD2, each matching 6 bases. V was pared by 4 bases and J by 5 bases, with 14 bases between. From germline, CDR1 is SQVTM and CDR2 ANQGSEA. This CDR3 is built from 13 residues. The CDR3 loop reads CSVGPGGGETQYF. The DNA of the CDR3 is TGCAGCGTTGGACCCGGGGGCGGGGAGACCCAGTACTTC.